A single sample gave rise to the 25 T cell receptor beta chains below, sequenced in a study of siplizumab effects on memory and regulatory T cells. The protocol was immunoSEQ multiplex PCR, while the TCRdb copy is restricted to in-frame clones and leaves out a portion. The table records more than 85,000 clones, around 90% of them present only once. The source material was CD4+ T cells sorted from blood. These receptors came from a human donor in good health.

The chain couples TRBV21-1 to TRBJ2-7; TRBD2 is the table's D call and was not checked against the DNA. TRBV21-1 has pseudogene status. This CDR3 spans 14 amino acids. The CDR3 protein is CASSVGLDTYEQYF. CDR3 coding DNA: TGTGCCAGCAGCGTAGGACTCGATACCTACGAGCAGTACTTC.

The V gene is TRBV12-5, the J gene TRBJ2-1; TRBD2 agrees at 8 bases. V was pared by 0 bases and J by 0 bases, with 1 base of the junction left unmatched. From germline, CDR1 is LGHNT and CDR2 FRNRAP. The CDR3 loop spans 16 amino acids. The CDR3 region is CASGLVRGGSYNEQFF. CDR3 nucleotide sequence: TGTGCTAGTGGTTTGGTACGGGGGGGCTCCTACAATGAGCAGTTCTTC.

This clone showed up just a few times. This chain joins TRBV18 and TRBJ2-3; TRBD1 agrees at 8 bases. V lost 4 bases and J lost 1; bases outside the gene matches: 4. The germline V gene has CDR1 KGHSH and CDR2 LQKENI. The CDR3 consists of 15 residues. The CDR3 nucleotides read TGTGCCAGCTCACTTGACAGGGGCGGCACAGATACGCAGTATTTT. Translated, it gives CASSLDRGGTDTQYF.

V gene TRBV6-4 combines with J gene TRBJ2-2, with 10 bases identical to TRBD1. The V gene's germline CDR1 is MRHNA and CDR2 SNTAGT. V gave up 6 bases and J gave up 5 bases; unmatched junction bases: 9. This CDR3 spans 16 amino acids. CDR3 sequence (DNA): TGTGCCAGCAGCCTTCAACCGGGACAGGGGACCGGGGAGCTGTTTTTT. It yields the protein CASSLQPGQGTGELFF.

This chain joins TRBV10-3 and TRBJ1-4; TRBD1 matches at 9 bases. V lost 6 bases and J lost 4; bases outside the gene matches: 3. The CDR3 contains 14 residues. Germline CDR1 and CDR2: ENHRY and SYGVKD. CDR3 residues: CAIRSGQGNEKLFF. CDR3 in DNA: TGTGCCATCAGGTCGGGACAGGGTAATGAAAAACTGTTTTTT.

The chain is built from TRBV4-2 and TRBJ1-3, with D tentatively TRBD1 (5 bases). Germline CDR1 and CDR2: LGHNA and YNFKEQ. CDR3 length: 16 amino acids. Trimming left V 2 bases short and J 0 bases short, with 11 bases between. This CDR3 is CASSQRDRSSGNTIYF. Written as DNA, the CDR3 is TGTGCCAGCAGCCAAAGGGACCGGAGCTCTGGAAACACCATATATTTT.

On this clone itself: Other nucleotide sequences from this sample produce the same CDR3. This sequence joins TRBV6-6 and TRBJ1-1; D is unresolved. Germline lookup yields CDR1 MNHNY and CDR2 SVGAGI (reference sequence). V dropped 0 bases and J dropped 1 base, with 6 bases sitting between them. The CDR3 totals 14 residues. The CDR3 bases are TGTGCCAGCAGTTACTCGAGAGGGAACACTGAAGCTTTCTTT. It specifies CASSYSRGNTEAFF.

The table lists this clone with a count of one. The chain combines TRBV14 with TRBJ2-7; 8 positions match TRBD2. This CDR3 has 17 amino acids. V was clipped by 4 bases and J by 5 bases; unmatched bases: 16. Per the germline V gene, CDR1 is SGHDN and CDR2 is FVKESK. In DNA form, the CDR3 reads TGTGCCAGCAGCCTGCCCTGGGGAGCGGGAGCTGTAAACGAGCAGTACTTC. It codes for CASSLPWGAGAVNEQYF.

In this sample, this clone turned up once. The genes are TRBV11-3 and TRBJ2-3, with D unresolved. The germline gives CDR1 SGHNT, CDR2 YENEEA. V gave up 8 bases and J gave up 2 bases, with 14 bases separating them. The CDR3 length is 14 residues. The CDR3: CASAPGSFTDTQYF. The CDR3 nucleotides are TGTGCCAGCGCGCCGGGCAGCTTCACAGATACGCAGTATTTT.

The J gene is TRBJ2-7, the V gene TRBV19, with 11 nucleotides matching TRBD2. Losses at the gene ends were 5 bases for V and 6 bases for J; bases not matched to a gene: 15. This CDR3 spans 17 amino acids. CDR1 is LNHDA and CDR2 is SQIVND in the germline V gene (reference sequence). The CDR3 loop reads CASSPSGRYSPMGEQYF. The CDR3 DNA is TGTGCCAGTAGTCCTAGCGGGAGGTATTCCCCTATGGGCGAGCAGTACTTC.

This clone was observed a few times. The chain is built from TRBV18 and TRBJ1-1; no clear D gene. The CDR3 is 14 amino acids. Germline CDR1 is KGHSH and CDR2 is LQKENI. Trimming took off 5 bases at V and 1 base at J, with 11 bases between the two ends. The CDR3 protein is CASSSRTENTEAFF. The CDR3 nucleotides are TGTGCCAGCTCATCTAGGACGGAGAACACTGAAGCTTTCTTT.

This clone was recorded once. The J gene is TRBJ2-1, the V gene TRBV6-6; unclear D gene. V lost 6 bases and J 12 bases, leaving 12 bases between the germline ends. CDR3 length equals 11 residues. Germline V CDR1 and CDR2: MNHNY, SVGAGI (reference sequence). The CDR3 DNA reads TGTGCCAGCAGGAGTTCGGCTCTGCAGTTCTTC. Residues: CASRSSALQFF.

The genes are TRBV18 and TRBJ1-2; D call uncertain. The CDR3 has 13 amino acids. Germline V CDR1 and CDR2: KGHSH, LQKENI. V lost 3 bases and J lost 7, with 12 bases in between. The CDR3 DNA reads as TGTGCCAGCTCACCGTCGGGGATTTTTGGCTACACCTTC. Residues: CASSPSGIFGYTF.

V usage is TRBV15 and J usage is TRBJ2-7; D is possibly TRBD1 (8 bases). CDR1 LNHNV and CDR2 YYDKDF come from the germline V gene (reference sequence). V was clipped by 1 base and J by 2 bases, with 12 bases between them. The CDR3 has 15 amino acids. CDR3 in amino acids: CATSRGGGQAYEQYF. Here the CDR3 DNA reads TGTGCCACCAGCAGAGGGGGGGGACAGGCCTACGAGCAGTACTTC.

V gene TRBV7-8 combines with J gene TRBJ2-7; 10 nucleotides align to TRBD2. The CDR3 loop spans 16 amino acids. Germline V lookup: CDR1 SGHVS, CDR2 FQNEAQ. Unmatched junction bases numbered 14, after V lost 5 bases and J lost 7 bases. CDR3: CASSPTTSGAYGEQYF. The CDR3 DNA follows: TGTGCCAGCAGCCCTACAACTAGCGGGGCTTACGGGGAGCAGTACTTC.

In this sample, this clone turned up once. The gene calls are TRBV19 and TRBJ2-3; D gene ambiguous. The CDR3 is 11 residues long. The germline V gene has CDR1 LNHDA and CDR2 SQIVND (reference sequence). Trimming took off 3 bases at V and 6 bases at J, with 4 bases between the two ends. The CDR3 sequence is CASSILDTQYF. In DNA form, the CDR3 reads TGTGCCAGTAGTATCTTGGATACGCAGTATTTT.

This chain uses TRBV2 with TRBJ2-1; D not resolved. Germline V gene data show CDR1 as SNHLY and CDR2 as FYNNEI. This CDR3 has 15 residues. Trimming stripped 4 bases from V and 2 bases from J, with 12 bases between. This CDR3 is CASSVRSLPYNEQFF. Here the CDR3 DNA reads TGTGCCAGCAGTGTTCGGAGTCTCCCCTACAATGAGCAGTTCTTC.

The gene calls are TRBV25-1 and TRBJ2-7, with D maybe TRBD2 (6 bases). Germline CDR1 MGHDK, CDR2 SYGVNS. The CDR3 has 13 residues. V lost 4 bases to trimming and J lost 4 bases, with 11 bases between them. The CDR3 nucleotides read TGTGCCAGCAGTGTCGGGACTTTATACGAGCAGTACTTC. Translation gives CASSVGTLYEQYF.

The CDR3 sequence is CASSLGENTIYF. The DNA of the CDR3 is TGTGCCAGCAGCTTAGGTGAAAACACCATATATTTT. The chain has TRBV11-3 and TRBJ1-3; D is unclear. V was clipped by 1 base and J by 6 bases, with 4 bases between them. Germline V CDR1 and CDR2: SGHNT, YENEEA. CDR3 length: 12 residues.

The J gene is TRBJ2-5, the V gene TRBV5-1; 13 bases fit TRBD2. The CDR3 contains 16 residues. Trimming at V came to 0 bases and at J to 7 bases, leaving 6 bases not matched to a gene. Germline loops: CDR1 SGHRS, CDR2 YFSETQ. CDR3 protein: CASSLGTSGSFGTQYF. CDR3 DNA: TGCGCCAGCAGCTTGGGGACTAGCGGGAGTTTCGGGACCCAGTACTTC. Variable domain in full (rest from reference TRBV5-1 and TRBJ2-5): KAGVTQTPRYLIKTRGQQVTLSCSPISGHRSVSWYQQTPGQGLQFLFEYFSETQRNKGNFPGRFSGRQFSNSRSEMNVSTLELGDSALYLCASSLGTSGSFGTQYFGPGTRLLVL.

This chain connects TRBV6-1 to TRBJ2-1; no clear D. Trimming stripped 2 bases from V and 8 bases from J, with 13 bases between. Germline V CDR1 and CDR2: MNHNS, SASEGT. The CDR3 sequence is 14 residues long. The CDR3 nucleotides read TGTGCCAGCAGTGAAAGTCCCCAGTGGGATGAGCAGTTCTTC. As protein: CASSESPQWDEQFF.

The chain has TRBV13 and TRBJ2-3; D may match TRBD1 or TRBD2 (5 bases each). Germline V CDR1 and CDR2: PRHDT, FYEKMQ (reference sequence). V was trimmed by 5 bases and J by 6 bases, leaving 6 bases between them. The CDR3 is made up of 11 amino acids. The CDR3: CASSEGDTQYF. The CDR3 DNA is TGTGCCAGCAGCGAGGGGGATACGCAGTATTTT. The full variable domain, its missing parts supplied by reference TRBV13 and TRBJ2-3, is AAGVIQSPRHLIKEKRETATLKCYPIPRHDTVYWYQQGPGQDPQFLISFYEKMQSDKGSIPDRFSAQQFSDYHSELNMSSLELGDSALYFCASSEGDTQYFGPGTRLTVL.

The chain combines TRBV28 with TRBJ1-5, with unresolved D. Trimming stripped 1 base from V and 3 bases from J, with 19 bases between. Germline V gene lookup returns CDR1 MDHEN and CDR2 SYDVKM. The CDR3 runs 18 residues. Here the CDR3 reads CASSLSGILQNLNQPQHF. The CDR3 DNA follows: TGTGCCAGCAGTTTATCCGGGATACTCCAAAACCTCAATCAGCCCCAGCATTTT.

The CDR3 nucleotides are TGCGCCAGCAGCCCGGACAGGGTCTACACCGGGGAGCTGTTTTTT. It encodes CASSPDRVYTGELFF. The chain recombines TRBV5-1 with TRBJ2-2; 8 bases fit TRBD1. Per the germline V gene, CDR1 is SGHRS and CDR2 is YFSETQ. The CDR3 length is 15 residues. V shed 4 bases and J 3 bases; nucleotides not matched to a gene: 5.

V and J are TRBV10-3 and TRBJ2-5, with 7 bases aligning to TRBD2. Germline V gene lookup returns CDR1 ENHRY and CDR2 SYGVKD. V lost 3 bases, J lost 5 bases, and 3 bases stayed unmatched. The CDR3 spans 13 residues. CDR3 sequence: CAISDGLEETQYF. The CDR3 DNA reads TGTGCCATCAGTGACGGACTAGAGGAGACCCAGTACTTC.